This T cell receptor beta chain was sequenced for a study of regulatory T cells in long-lasting Graves disease (dated by TCRdb to the early 2020s). As for the study more broadly: Newly diagnosed Graves' disease patients had taken antithyroid drugs for less than 3 months. Patients with persistent Graves' disease were compared with patients with newly diagnosed Graves' disease using TCR sequencing and RNA sequencing of peripheral blood. A total of around 35 samples underwent TCR sequencing: about 13 from persistent and approximately 20 from newly diagnosed Graves' disease patients. The study was registered as a clinical trial and conducted in China.

The time point label, read with the paper, signifies: newly diagnosed GD, antithyroid drugs for less than 3 months. For both TCR sequencing and RNA sequencing, RNA was extracted from PBMCs using TRIzol. Graves' disease was diagnosed according to American Thyroid Association guidelines. Recruitment of patients was carried out at an endocrinology department in Xi'an, China. From each patient, 7.5 to 10 milliliters of peripheral blood was collected into an EDTA anticoagulant tube. Ficoll Paque Plus density gradient separation was used to isolate PBMCs, and no further T cell sorting was done. An Agilent 2100 Bioanalyzer and agarose gel were used to assess RNA quality, and a NanoDrop 2000 was used to measure RNA concentration. This clonotype has at least ten counts. What antigen it recognizes has not been identified. No base quality values were provided; no much bigger clone lies one nucleotide off. CDR1 and CDR2 were assigned from the germline V gene as SQVTM and ANQGSEA. Cut back by 3 bases and 1 base, the V and J ends lie 6 bases apart. The CDR3 has 12 amino acids, counting the end cysteine and phenylalanine. The kept DNA is CDR3 alone, 36 bases in frame from the first base.

Library preparation employed multiplex PCR. For sequencing, an Illumina HiSeq 4000 was employed. To build TCR beta libraries, CDR3 regions were amplified by Arm-PCR using iRepertoire HTBI primers. Before sequencing, the PCR products went through gel purification. The published analysis was carried out like this. Gene usage analysis of CDR3 amino acid clonotypes relied on the approximately 62 TRBV and about 15 TRBJ segments identified across samples. COPE and FqMerger were used to merge filtered high-quality paired reads into contigs. BLAST was used to align contigs to IMGT TRBV, TRBD and TRBJ reference genes, and CDR3 was defined according to IMGT. Highly expanded clones were defined as clonotypes with a frequency above 0.1%. Shannon entropy was used to measure repertoire diversity, and the Gini coefficient was used to measure V-J evenness. A clonotype was considered public if more than one individual shared it. The raw public data were reprocessed by TCRdb itself: fastp quality trimming at Q25, MiXCR clonotype calling, in-frame beta chains only. For every CDR3 protein sequence, its rows merge into one entry that carries the most common genes and DNA. The V and J calls and clone size come from TCRdb's table, not from the authors' own analysis. Here the sample has a few hundred thousand distinct CDR3 sequences; 12% occur a single time. In total, the top ten clones hold about 19% of the sample.

What the study reported, not specific to this receptor: Persistent patients shared more public clonotypes among themselves (more than 2,500) than newly diagnosed patients did (roughly 910). As a limitation, the authors acknowledged that the small sample size may reduce accuracy. TRBV28, TRBJ1-2 and TRBJ2-5 were preferentially used in persistent disease, while TRBV20-1 and TRBJ2-1 were favored in newly diagnosed disease. Lower TCR Shannon entropy and fewer highly expanded clones were observed in persistent Graves' disease patients than in newly diagnosed patients, which suggested clonal expansion. Sequencing and analysis were restricted to the TCR beta chain. Peripheral blood alone was examined, since thyroid tissue, which constituted the primary lesion, could not be accessed.

This same sample was also taken into another study, of T cells in Graves' hyperthyroidism and ophthalmopathy. Per the second study: Stable Graves' hyperthyroidism was defined as the absence of progression to ophthalmopathy over 18 months of follow-up. Hyperthyroidism patients were newly diagnosed, with disease duration under 2 months, and aged 18 to 65 years. The study excluded patients with uncontrolled infections, other autoimmune diseases, pregnancy or lactation. Diagnoses relied on clinical symptoms, serum thyroxine and TRAb, thyroid ultrasound and orbital computed tomography. A first-round RT-PCR of the TCR CDR3 used the HTBI primer set with the Qiagen OneStep RT-PCR kit. Most expanded thyroid clonotypes (frequency above 0.001) were also detected in blood, suggesting blood repertoires may reflect thyroid immune responses. Ophthalmopathy was separated from stable hyperthyroidism by a 13 V-J signature model, with about 86% sensitivity and 81% to 82% specificity obtained in cross-validation and 80%/75% obtained in testing. During validation, the model predicted progression to ophthalmopathy a median of around six months ahead of onset, with almost 71% sensitivity and roughly 75% specificity. To identify TCR V-J signatures that set the groups apart, the researchers used a discovery cohort of 90 to 100 patients, made up of approximately 43 with Graves' ophthalmopathy and 57 with stable Graves' hyperthyroidism. Prospective prediction of ophthalmopathy was tested in an independent validation cohort of 18 to 20 hyperthyroidism patients and around 16 patients who later progressed to ophthalmopathy. The 75 to 100 discovery patients were randomly split 7:3 into training and test sets. The study also compared thyroid tissue and blood T-cell repertoires from roughly six Graves' hyperthyroidism patients. After sampling, hyperthyroidism patients received methimazole starting at 30 mg daily, and ophthalmopathy patients received high-dose intravenous methylprednisolone. Libraries were constructed in a second round of multiplex PCR, after which size selection and purification were performed. Libraries were sequenced paired-end with 100 bp reads on an Illumina HiSeq2000. SOAPnuke was used to process the raw data, with reads discarded if the reads contained adapters or uncalled bases, had a mean Phred below 15, or lacked an exact constant-primer or identifier match. COPE v1.2.5 was used to merge high-quality paired reads, and clonotypes were defined as unique nucleotide sequences. MiTCR v1.1 was used to align clonotypes to the IMGT TRBV, TRBD and TRBJ reference segments. The analysis included only V-J combinations with a frequency above 0.0001, which together covered roughly 99% of the repertoires. The TCS score was defined as the ratio of F50 (clonal expansion) to E x V (chaos), calculated using BLOSUM62-based TCRdist between CDR3 peptides within each V-J. Welch's t-statistics and random forest reduced just over 500 V-J features to 10 to 15, which were used in a naive Bayes classifier (R e1071). Sample size was not statistically predetermined, and investigators were not blinded to group allocation. According to the paper, TCR Vbeta CDR3 sequencing was carried out on some 140 peripheral blood samples, which came from 40 to 45 ophthalmopathy, approximately 78 hyperthyroidism and roughly 17 progressor patients.

The chain links TRBV29-1 with TRBJ1-1, with the identity of the D gene unclear. This TCR was sampled from a woman under 30 with Graves disease. Donor details come from another sample of the same person, matched by shared clones. Specimen: peripheral blood mononuclear cells (PBMCs), collected at new diagnosis, from a patient treated with antithyroid drugs. The nucleotide sequence reads as follows: TGCAGCGTTGAGCAAGGGAACACTGAAGCTTTCTTT. The encoded protein is CSVEQGNTEAFF.